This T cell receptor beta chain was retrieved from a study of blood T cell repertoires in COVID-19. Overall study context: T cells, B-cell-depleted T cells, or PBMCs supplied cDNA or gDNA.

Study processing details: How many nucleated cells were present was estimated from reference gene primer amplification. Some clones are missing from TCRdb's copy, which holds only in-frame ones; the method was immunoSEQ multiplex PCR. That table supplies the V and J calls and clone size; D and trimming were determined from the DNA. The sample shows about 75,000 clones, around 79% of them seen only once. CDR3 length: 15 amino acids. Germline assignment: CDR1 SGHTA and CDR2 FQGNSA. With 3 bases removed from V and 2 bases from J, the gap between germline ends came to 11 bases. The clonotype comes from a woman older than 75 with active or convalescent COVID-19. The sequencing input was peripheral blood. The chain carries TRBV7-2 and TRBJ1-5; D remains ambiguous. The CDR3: CASSFGVQGNQPQHF. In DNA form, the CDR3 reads TGTGCCAGCAGCTTCGGGGTTCAAGGCAATCAGCCCCAGCATTTT.